This paragraph covers one TCR beta chain sequence. The antigen is undetermined. This record belongs to a study of cytomegalovirus exposure and HLA in healthy donors. Study results and caveats: Reportedly, TCR beta sequences accurately predicted HLA-A and HLA-B alleles in most subjects. Earlier analysis found most TCR beta V segments productive about 87% or about 30% of the time.

PCR used 60 Vbeta primers and 13 Jbeta primers. TCRdb's copy holds only in-frame clones and misses some; the assay was immunoSEQ multiplex PCR. Of over 55,000 clones listed, approximately 67% are singletons. V lost 3 bases and J 7 bases, leaving 15 bases between the germline ends. Germline-derived CDR1 and CDR2 are MNHEY and SMNVEV (reference sequence). This CDR3 region has 14 residues. V gene TRBV27 combines with J gene TRBJ1-2, with a possible D match to TRBD1 (6 bases). Sequencing was done on a sample of PBMCs. This TCR was recovered from a man in his forties or fifties in good health and CMV-seropositive. CDR3 loop: CASSFGGLIGGYTF. Here the CDR3 DNA reads TGTGCCAGCAGTTTCGGGGGGCTCATCGGTGGCTACACCTTC.